Listed here are 21 T cell receptor beta chains from one sample, sequenced in a study of T cell responses to AZD1222 COVID-19 vaccine. Some clones are missing from TCRdb's copy, which holds only in-frame ones; the method was immunoSEQ multiplex PCR. The sample records about 130,000 clones, roughly 90% being singletons. The sequenced sample was peripheral blood, obtained on day 0 of AZD1222 vaccination. Every receptor here comes from an adult in good health.

V and J are TRBV19 and TRBJ1-2; D remains ambiguous. Germline V gives CDR1 LNHDA, CDR2 SQIVND (reference sequence). The CDR3 spans 16 residues. V shed 4 bases and J shed 2 bases, with 17 bases lying between them. The CDR3 DNA sequence: TGTGCCAGTAGTAGAGACGCCGGGCAGCGGAACTATGGCTACACCTTC. Its translation is CASSRDAGQRNYGYTF.

This clone was picked up a small number of times. The rearrangement links TRBV12-5 to TRBJ1-1; 8 bases map to TRBD1. This CDR3 region has 15 residues. J gave up 0 bases and V 5 bases, and 5 bases lay outside the gene matches. The germline V gene has CDR1 LGHNT and CDR2 FRNRAP. The CDR3 region is CASGEGQGMNTEAFF. CDR3 nucleotide sequence: TGTGCTAGTGGTGAAGGACAGGGCATGAACACTGAAGCTTTCTTT.

The sample holds one count of this clone. The rearrangement uses TRBV7-2 and TRBJ2-3; tentatively, D is TRBD2 (6 bases). The CDR3 consists of 14 residues. V gave up 7 bases and J gave up 5 bases, with 16 bases separating them. CDR1 and CDR2 from the germline V gene are SGHTA and FQGNSA. For the CDR3, the DNA is TGTGCCAGCACCTACTCGGGGGTTGGAGATACGCAGTATTTT. This translates into CASTYSGVGDTQYF.

The chain combines TRBV3-1 (or the pseudogene TRBV3-2) with TRBJ1-1, with unresolved D. The CDR3 covers 12 residues. Germline V lookup: CDR1 LGHDT, CDR2 YNNKEL (reference sequence). Trimming cost V 1 base and J 10 bases, with 10 bases left between them. In DNA, the CDR3 is TGTGCCAGCAGCCAAGTAAAGGGAGGAGCTTTCTTT. The encoded protein is CASSQVKGGAFF.

The chain links TRBV5-1 to TRBJ1-1; 9 bases map to TRBD1. Losses at the gene ends were 5 bases for V and 0 bases for J; bases not matched to a gene: 2. Per the germline V gene, CDR1 is SGHRS and CDR2 is YFSETQ. CDR3 size: 14 residues. CDR3 nucleotide sequence: TGCGCCAGCAGGGGACAGGGTATGAACACTGAAGCTTTCTTT. Translating it yields CASRGQGMNTEAFF.

This rearrangement joins TRBV28 to TRBJ1-5; D gene unclear. Trimming took off 5 bases at V and 4 bases at J, with 9 bases between the two ends. The CDR3 has 13 residues. Germline V gives CDR1 MDHEN, CDR2 SYDVKM. The CDR3 protein is CASSPSFNQPQHF. CDR3 bases: TGTGCCAGCAGTCCCTCCTTTAATCAGCCCCAGCATTTT.

This chain links TRBV3-1 (or the pseudogene TRBV3-2) with TRBJ1-2; the D gene is possibly TRBD1 (6 bases). From germline, CDR1 is LGHDT and CDR2 YNNKEL (reference sequence). The germline V and J ends were trimmed by 7 bases and 5 bases, with 14 bases remaining between them. This CDR3 region has 13 residues. The CDR3 nucleotides are TGTGCCAGCACGGGGGCGATTGGTTATGGCTACACCTTC. It specifies CASTGAIGYGYTF.

The CDR3 here is CASNTGQGVYGYTF. In nucleotides, the CDR3 is TGTGCCAGCAATACCGGACAGGGGGTTTATGGCTACACCTTC. V is TRBV13 and J is TRBJ1-2; 10 nucleotides match TRBD1. The germline CDR1 and CDR2 sequences are PRHDT and FYEKMQ (reference sequence). The CDR3 length is 14 residues. V lost 7 bases to trimming and J lost 5 bases; unmatched junction nucleotides: 7.

The rearrangement uses TRBV2 and TRBJ2-1, with D uncertain. Germline loops: CDR1 SNHLY, CDR2 FYNNEI. The CDR3 contains 14 residues. Trimming took off 8 bases at V and 0 bases at J, with 11 bases between the two ends. For the CDR3, the DNA is TGTGCCAGCGACCGGGCAACCTCCTACAATGAGCAGTTCTTC. It translates to CASDRATSYNEQFF.

This clone turned up a few times. The chain has TRBV7-3 and TRBJ2-7, with 11 nucleotides matching TRBD1. V gave up 5 bases and J gave up 0 bases; unmatched junction bases: 9. The CDR3 covers 17 residues. Germline V gene data show CDR1 as SGHTA and CDR2 as FQGTGA. The CDR3 loop is CASSQGTGGISSYEQYF. The DNA of the CDR3 is TGTGCCAGCAGCCAGGGGACAGGGGGGATCAGCTCCTACGAGCAGTACTTC.

The V gene is TRBV11-1, the J gene TRBJ2-7; D gene ambiguous. V was trimmed by 5 bases and J by 2 bases, leaving 7 bases between them. Germline CDR1 SGHAT, CDR2 FQDESV (reference sequence). This CDR3 spans 12 amino acids. The CDR3 here is CASSLYTYEQYF. The DNA of the CDR3 is TGTGCCAGCAGCCTGTATACCTACGAGCAGTACTTC.

In DNA form, the CDR3 reads TGTGCCAGCAGCCAAGGAGGGCAGGGATACAATGAGCAGTTCTTC. It encodes CASSQGGQGYNEQFF. The rearrangement uses TRBV3-1 (or the pseudogene TRBV3-2) and TRBJ2-1; D is perhaps TRBD1 or TRBD2 (5 bases each). Germline V CDR1 and CDR2: LGHDT, YNNKEL (reference sequence). This CDR3 region has 15 residues. Trimming removed 1 base from V and 4 bases from J, with 11 bases in between.

The rearrangement uses TRBV28 and TRBJ2-1; D could derive from TRBD1 or TRBD2 (5 bases each). V dropped 7 bases and J dropped 12 bases, with 19 bases sitting between them. CDR3 length equals 13 residues. Germline CDR1 is MDHEN and CDR2 is SYDVKM. The CDR3 DNA follows: TGTGCCAGCACCGGGGACGCCCCCTCGGTGCAGTTCTTC. Translated: CASTGDAPSVQFF. The entire variable domain, with the rest obtained from reference TRBV28 and TRBJ2-1, is as follows: DVKVTQSSRYLVKRTGEKVFLECVQDMDHENMFWYRQDPGLGLRLIYFSYDVKMKEKGDIPEGYSVSREKKERFSLILESASTNQTSMYLCASTGDAPSVQFFGPGTRLTVL.

This clone was seen just once. This sequence joins TRBV30 and TRBJ1-5; D is unclear. The V gene lost 2 bases and the J gene lost 3 bases, with 8 bases spanning the gap. This CDR3 has 13 amino acids. In germline, CDR1 is GTSNPN, CDR2 SVGIG (reference sequence). CDR3 DNA sequence: TGTGCCTGGAGTACCGGGGACAATCAGCCCCAGCATTTT. Residues: CAWSTGDNQPQHF. The full variable domain, rest sourced from reference TRBV30 and TRBJ1-5, is SQTIHQWPATLVQPVGSPLSLECTVEGTSNPNLYWYRQAAGRGLQLLFYSVGIGQISSEVPQNLSASRPQDRQFILSSKKLLLSDSGFYLCAWSTGDNQPQHFGDGTRLSIL.

The chain is built from TRBV10-3 and TRBJ2-7, with D possibly TRBD1 on 5 matching bases. Trimming took off 9 bases at V and 3 bases at J, with 15 bases between the two ends. Germline loops: CDR1 ENHRY, CDR2 SYGVKD. The CDR3 is 13 residues long. CDR3 amino acids: CAIGATLNYEQYF. The CDR3 DNA sequence: TGTGCCATTGGGGCCACTCTAAACTACGAGCAGTACTTC.

V usage is TRBV30 and J usage is TRBJ1-1, with a tentative D call TRBD1 (5 bases). Germline CDR1 and CDR2: GTSNPN and SVGIG (reference sequence). V shed 1 base and J shed 8 bases, with 8 bases lying between them. This CDR3 spans 11 amino acids. The DNA for the CDR3 is TGTGCCTGGAGTGGGACACACGAAGCTTTCTTT. Its translation: CAWSGTHEAFF.

This rearrangement joins TRBV5-6 to TRBJ1-2, with 8 bases matching TRBD1. The CDR3 extends over 16 amino acids. Per the germline V gene, CDR1 is SGHDT and CDR2 is YYEEEE. The J segment lost 6 bases and the V segment lost 2 bases, leaving 12 bases of the junction unmatched. The CDR3 DNA reads as TGTGCCAGCAGCTTCTTGGACAGGGTGATTATGAATGGCTACACCTTC. It is translated as CASSFLDRVIMNGYTF. Together with reference TRBV5-6 and TRBJ1-2, the CDR3 gives the full variable domain: DAGVTQSPTHLIKTRGQQVTLRCSPKSGHDTVSWYQQALGQGPQFIFQYYEEEERQRGNFPDRFSGHQFPNYSSELNVNALLLGDSALYLCASSFLDRVIMNGYTFGSGTRLTVV.

This sequence joins TRBV5-5 and TRBJ1-3; possible D gene TRBD1, 6 bases. CDR1 is SGHKS and CDR2 is YYEKEE in the germline V gene (reference sequence). The germline V and J ends were trimmed by 4 bases and 4 bases, with 18 bases remaining between them. The CDR3 covers 16 residues. Here the CDR3 reads CASSPGASEWGNTIYF. The DNA for the CDR3 is TGTGCCAGCAGCCCGGGGGCCTCCGAATGGGGAAACACCATATATTTT.

This clone was detected only once. The chain employs TRBV27 and TRBJ2-7, with 14 bases matching TRBD2. V lost 3 bases, J lost 4 bases, and 8 bases stayed unmatched. The CDR3 spans 17 residues. The germline gives CDR1 MNHEY, CDR2 SMNVEV (reference sequence). CDR3 in DNA: TGTGCCAGCAGTTTGCGACTAGCGGGAGGGTGGGCGTACGAGCAGTACTTC. Translated, it gives CASSLRLAGGWAYEQYF.

The chain carries TRBV5-8 and TRBJ1-2; D might be TRBD1 (6 bases). The V end lost 4 bases, the J end lost 2 bases, and 9 bases lay between the germline ends. Germline CDR1 SGHTS, CDR2 YDEGEE. The CDR3 runs to 13 residues. The CDR3 nucleotides read TGTGCCAGCAGCCGCGGACAGAACTATGGCTACACCTTC. Its translation: CASSRGQNYGYTF.

This clone appeared a few times. The V call is TRBV5-6, the J call TRBJ1-6; no definite D call. Germline CDR1 SGHDT, CDR2 YYEEEE. The CDR3 consists of 16 residues. Trimming pared 4 bases from V and 3 bases from J, leaving 14 bases between. In DNA form, the CDR3 reads TGTGCCAGCAGCCAAGATGTTGGGAACTATAATTCACCCCTCCACTTT. Translating gives CASSQDVGNYNSPLHF.